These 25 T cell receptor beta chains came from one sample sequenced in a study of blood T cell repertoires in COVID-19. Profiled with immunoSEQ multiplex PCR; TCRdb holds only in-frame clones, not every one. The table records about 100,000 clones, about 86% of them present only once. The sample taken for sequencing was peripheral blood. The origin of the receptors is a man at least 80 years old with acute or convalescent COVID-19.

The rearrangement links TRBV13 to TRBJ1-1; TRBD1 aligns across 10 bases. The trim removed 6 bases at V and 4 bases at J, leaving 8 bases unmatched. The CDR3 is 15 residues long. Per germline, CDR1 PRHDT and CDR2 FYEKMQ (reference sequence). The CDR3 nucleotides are TGTGCCAGCAGGGTAAGACAGGGGGCAAGCACTGAAGCTTTCTTT. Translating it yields CASRVRQGASTEAFF.

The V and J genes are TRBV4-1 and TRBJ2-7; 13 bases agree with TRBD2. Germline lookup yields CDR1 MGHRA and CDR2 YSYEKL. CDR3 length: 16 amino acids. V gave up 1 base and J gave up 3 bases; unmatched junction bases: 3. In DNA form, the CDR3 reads TGCGCCAGCAGCCAAGGGACTAGCGGGAGCAGCTACGAGCAGTACTTC. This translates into CASSQGTSGSSYEQYF.

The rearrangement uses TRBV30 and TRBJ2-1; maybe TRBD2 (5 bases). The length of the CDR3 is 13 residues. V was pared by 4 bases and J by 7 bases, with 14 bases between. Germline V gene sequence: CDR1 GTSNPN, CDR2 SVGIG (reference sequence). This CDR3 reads CAWTPLVRNEQFF. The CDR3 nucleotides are TGTGCCTGGACCCCACTAGTACGGAATGAGCAGTTCTTC. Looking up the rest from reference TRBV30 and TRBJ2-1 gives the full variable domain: SQTIHQWPATLVQPVGSPLSLECTVEGTSNPNLYWYRQAAGRGLQLLFYSVGIGQISSEVPQNLSASRPQDRQFILSSKKLLLSDSGFYLCAWTPLVRNEQFFGPGTRLTVL.

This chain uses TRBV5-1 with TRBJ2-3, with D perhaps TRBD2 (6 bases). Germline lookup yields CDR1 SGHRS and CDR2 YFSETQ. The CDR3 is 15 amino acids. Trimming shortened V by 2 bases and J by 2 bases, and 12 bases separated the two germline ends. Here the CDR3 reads CASSFRGTFTDTQYF. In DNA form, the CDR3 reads TGCGCCAGCAGCTTCCGAGGGACTTTCACAGATACGCAGTATTTT.

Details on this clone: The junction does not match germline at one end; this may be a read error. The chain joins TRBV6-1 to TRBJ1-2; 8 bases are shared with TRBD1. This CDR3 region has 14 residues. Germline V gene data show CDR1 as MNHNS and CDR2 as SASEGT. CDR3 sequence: CASSEARSGGPYKF. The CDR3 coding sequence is TGTGCCAGCAGTGAAGCTCGGTCAGGGGGCCCCTACAAATTC.

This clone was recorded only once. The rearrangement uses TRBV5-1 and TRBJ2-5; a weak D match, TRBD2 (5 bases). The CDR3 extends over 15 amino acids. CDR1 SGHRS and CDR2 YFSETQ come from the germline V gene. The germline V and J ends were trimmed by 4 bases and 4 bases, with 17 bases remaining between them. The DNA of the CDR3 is TGCGCCAGCAGCCCCCGGACTTCTCGCGGAGAGACCCAGTACTTC. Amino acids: CASSPRTSRGETQYF.

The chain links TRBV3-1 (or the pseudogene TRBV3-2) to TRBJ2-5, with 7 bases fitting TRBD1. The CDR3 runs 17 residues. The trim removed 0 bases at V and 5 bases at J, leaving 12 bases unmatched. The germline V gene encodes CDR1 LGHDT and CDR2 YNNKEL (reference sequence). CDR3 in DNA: TGTGCCAGCAGCCAAGATTCGATAGGACAGGTAGGGGAGACCCAGTACTTC. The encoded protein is CASSQDSIGQVGETQYF.

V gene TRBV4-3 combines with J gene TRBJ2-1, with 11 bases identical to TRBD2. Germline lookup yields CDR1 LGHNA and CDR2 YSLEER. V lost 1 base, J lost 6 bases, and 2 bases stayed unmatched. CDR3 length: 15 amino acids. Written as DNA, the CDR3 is TGCGCCAGCAGCCAAGCTCTAGCGGGGGGCAATGAGCAGTTCTTC. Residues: CASSQALAGGNEQFF.

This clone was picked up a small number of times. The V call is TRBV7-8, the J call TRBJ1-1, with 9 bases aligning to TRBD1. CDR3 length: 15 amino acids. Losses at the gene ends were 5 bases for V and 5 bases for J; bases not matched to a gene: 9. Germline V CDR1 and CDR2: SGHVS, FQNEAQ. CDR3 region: CASSTRFGQGTEAFF. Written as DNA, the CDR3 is TGTGCCAGCAGCACCCGCTTCGGACAGGGGACTGAAGCTTTCTTT.

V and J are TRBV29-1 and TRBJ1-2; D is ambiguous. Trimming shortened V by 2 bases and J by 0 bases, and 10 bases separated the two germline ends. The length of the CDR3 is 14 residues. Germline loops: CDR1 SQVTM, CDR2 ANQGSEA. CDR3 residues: CSVERRIANYGYTF. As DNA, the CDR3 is TGCAGCGTTGAAAGGAGGATTGCTAACTATGGCTACACCTTC. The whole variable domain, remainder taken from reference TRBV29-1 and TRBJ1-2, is SAVISQKPSRDICQRGTSLTIQCQVDSQVTMMFWYRQQPGQSLTLIATANQGSEATYESGFVIDKFPISRPNLTFSTLTVSNMSPEDSSIYLCSVERRIANYGYTFGSGTRLTVV.

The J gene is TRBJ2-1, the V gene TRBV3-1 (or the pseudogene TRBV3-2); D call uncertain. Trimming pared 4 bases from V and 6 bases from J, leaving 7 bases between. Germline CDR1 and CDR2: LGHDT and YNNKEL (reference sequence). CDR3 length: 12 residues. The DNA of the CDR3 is TGTGCCAGCAGCCGCTCGGGCAATGAGCAGTTCTTC. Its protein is CASSRSGNEQFF.

The CDR3 region is CASSPLNSPLHF. For the CDR3, the DNA is TGTGCCAGCAGTCCACTGAATTCACCCCTCCACTTT. The gene calls are TRBV28 and TRBJ1-6; D not certain. The CDR3 loop spans 12 amino acids. Germline V gene data show CDR1 as MDHEN and CDR2 as SYDVKM. V was cut by 5 bases and J by 7 bases, with 6 bases left in between.

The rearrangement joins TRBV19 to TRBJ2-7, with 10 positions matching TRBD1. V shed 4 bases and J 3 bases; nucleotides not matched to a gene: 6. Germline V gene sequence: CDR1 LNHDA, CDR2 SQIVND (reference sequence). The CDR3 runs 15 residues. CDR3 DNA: TGTGCCAGTAGTACCGTCGGACAGGGGGACTACGAGCAGTACTTC. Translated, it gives CASSTVGQGDYEQYF. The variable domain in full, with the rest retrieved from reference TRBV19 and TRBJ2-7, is DGGITQSPKYLFRKEGQNVTLSCEQNLNHDAMYWYRQDPGQGLRLIYYSQIVNDFQKGDIAEGYSVSREKKESFPLTVTSAQKNPTAFYLCASSTVGQGDYEQYFGPGTRLTVT.

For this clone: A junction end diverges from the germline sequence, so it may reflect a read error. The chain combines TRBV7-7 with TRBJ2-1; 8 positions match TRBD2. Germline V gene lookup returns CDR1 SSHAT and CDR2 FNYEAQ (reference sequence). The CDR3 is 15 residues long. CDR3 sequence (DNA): TGTGCTAGCAGCTTAGGTAGCGGGAAAGTCAATGAGCAGTTCTTC. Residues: CASSLGSGKVNEQFF.

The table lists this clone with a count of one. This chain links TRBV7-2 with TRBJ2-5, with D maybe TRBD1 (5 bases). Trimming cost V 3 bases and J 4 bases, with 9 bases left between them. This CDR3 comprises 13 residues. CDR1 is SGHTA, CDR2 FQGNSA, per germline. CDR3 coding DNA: TGTGCCAGCAGCTTCAAAGGGGTAGAGACCCAGTACTTC. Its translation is CASSFKGVETQYF.

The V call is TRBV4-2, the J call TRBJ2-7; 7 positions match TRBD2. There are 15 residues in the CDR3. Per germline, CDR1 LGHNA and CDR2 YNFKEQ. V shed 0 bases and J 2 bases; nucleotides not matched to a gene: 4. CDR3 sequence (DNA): TGTGCCAGCAGCCAAGAGCTAGCGGAGACCTACGAGCAGTACTTC. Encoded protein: CASSQELAETYEQYF.

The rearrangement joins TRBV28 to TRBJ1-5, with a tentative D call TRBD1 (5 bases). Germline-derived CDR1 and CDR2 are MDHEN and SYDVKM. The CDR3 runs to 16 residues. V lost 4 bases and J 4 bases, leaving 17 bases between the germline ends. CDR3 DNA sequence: TGTGCCAGCAGTTCCCAGGGATTCGGATCTAATCAGCCCCAGCATTTT. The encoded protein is CASSSQGFGSNQPQHF.

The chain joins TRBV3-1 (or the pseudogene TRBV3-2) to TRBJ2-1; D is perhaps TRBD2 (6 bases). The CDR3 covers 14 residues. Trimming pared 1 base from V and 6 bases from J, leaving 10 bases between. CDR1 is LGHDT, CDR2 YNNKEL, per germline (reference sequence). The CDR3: CASSQGPGGNEQFF. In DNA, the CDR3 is TGTGCCAGCAGCCAAGGACCCGGGGGCAATGAGCAGTTCTTC.

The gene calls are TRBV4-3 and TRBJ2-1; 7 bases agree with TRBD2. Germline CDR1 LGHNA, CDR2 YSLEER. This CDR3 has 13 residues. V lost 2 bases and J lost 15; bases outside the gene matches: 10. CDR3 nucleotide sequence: TGCGCCAGCAGCCAACGACTAGCTTTAAATTTGTTCTTC. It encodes CASSQRLALNLFF.

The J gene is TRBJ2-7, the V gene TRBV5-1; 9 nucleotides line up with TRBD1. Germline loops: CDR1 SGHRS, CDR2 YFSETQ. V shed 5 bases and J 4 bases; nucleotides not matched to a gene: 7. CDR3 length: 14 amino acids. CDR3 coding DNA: TGCGCCAGCAGTGCTGGGGACAGGGCTTACGAGCAGTACTTC. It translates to CASSAGDRAYEQYF.

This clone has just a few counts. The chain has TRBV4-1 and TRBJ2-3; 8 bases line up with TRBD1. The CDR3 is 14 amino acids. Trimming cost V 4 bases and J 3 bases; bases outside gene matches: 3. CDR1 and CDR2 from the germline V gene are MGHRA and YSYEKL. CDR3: CASSLGQGTDTQYF. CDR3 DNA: TGCGCCAGCAGCCTAGGACAGGGAACAGATACGCAGTATTTT.

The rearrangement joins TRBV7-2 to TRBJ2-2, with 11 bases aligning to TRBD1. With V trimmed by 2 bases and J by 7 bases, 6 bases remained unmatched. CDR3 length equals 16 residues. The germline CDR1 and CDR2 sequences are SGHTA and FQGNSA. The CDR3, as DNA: TGTGCCAGCAGCTTATGGACAGGGGGCCTCGGCGGGGAGCTGTTTTTT. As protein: CASSLWTGGLGGELFF.

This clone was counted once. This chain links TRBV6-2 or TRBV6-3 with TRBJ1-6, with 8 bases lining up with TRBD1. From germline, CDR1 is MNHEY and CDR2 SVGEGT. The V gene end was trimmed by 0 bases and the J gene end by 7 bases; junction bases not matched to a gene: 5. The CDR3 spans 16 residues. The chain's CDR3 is CASSYSGTGSNSPLHF. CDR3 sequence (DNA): TGTGCCAGCAGTTACTCCGGGACAGGTTCAAATTCACCCCTCCACTTT.

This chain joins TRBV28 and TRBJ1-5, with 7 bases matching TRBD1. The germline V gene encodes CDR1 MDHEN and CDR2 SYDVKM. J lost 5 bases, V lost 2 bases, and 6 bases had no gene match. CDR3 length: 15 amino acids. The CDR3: CASSLGRGRHQPQHF. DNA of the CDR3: TGTGCCAGCAGTTTAGGCAGGGGGAGACATCAGCCCCAGCATTTT.

DNA of the CDR3: TGTGCCAGCAGCAAAGTACCCCCGGGGGGGCAAAACACTGGGTCTGGAAACACCATATATTTT. It is translated as CASSKVPPGGQNTGSGNTIYF. The chain links TRBV21-1 to TRBJ1-3. TRBV21-1 corresponds to a pseudogene. The CDR3 runs 21 residues.